This entry features one TCR beta chain sequence. This clone was seen only once. Its antigen remains undetermined. Within one base of it there is no much larger clone, and no base qualities were kept. The cohort consisted of hundreds of healthy bone marrow donors. Cohort members were all nominally healthy when sampled, although unrecorded immune exposures were likely present. The donor tested CMV seropositive, placing the donor among the 289 seropositive members of the cohort. A peripheral blood sample was provided by each donor, and peripheral blood mononuclear cells were used for TCR beta sequencing. Genomic DNA was extracted from the blood cell samples with the Qiagen DNeasy Blood Extraction Kit. Libraries were constructed by the immunoSEQ multiplex PCR assay. For the multiplex PCR, a mixture combining 60 forward primers for TCR Vbeta segments and 13 reverse primers for TCR Jbeta segments was used. Amplification of the CDR3 region of rearranged TCR beta genes was performed with a multiplex PCR assay on genomic DNA. On the Illumina HiSeq System, the amplified TCR beta libraries were sequenced as 87-base-pair reads. Per the source publication's procedure: A later analysis counted approximately 76 million unique TCR beta chains across the roughly 700 repertoires, and 9 million to 14 million of these chains were shared by at least two donors. Raw reads were error-corrected and collapsed into unique sequences by a nearest-neighbor algorithm in which closely related sequences were merged to remove PCR and sequencing errors. V, D and J gene segments were assigned by aligning CDR3 sequences to IMGT reference sequences. For a sequence to be retained, a match of at least six nucleotides was required to both a V gene segment and a J gene segment. Rearrangements were called productive when the CDR3 lacked stop codons and stayed in frame with V and J; all others were non-productive. CDR3 was defined according to IMGT convention as the region running from the second conserved V-encoded cysteine to the conserved J-encoded phenylalanine. The earlier analysis of 500 to 600 of the donors excluded sequences that lacked an unambiguous match to a single V gene segment. In an earlier analysis of 450 to 750 of the donors, a V segment was called functional when productive rearrangements were above 56.7%, and segregating when the standard deviation between donors exceeded 5%. A statistical classification framework was built to diagnose cytomegalovirus status from the catalog of TCR beta chain sequences. In a later analysis, V and J genes were assigned by comparing TCR nucleotide sequences against IMGT/GENE-DB human TR gene sequences. In a later analysis, CDR3 sequences and most-parsimonious VDJ recombination scenarios were assigned using the TCRdist pipeline. In a later analysis, each TCR beta chain was defined by its CDR3 amino acid sequence together with its V-gene family, and reads lacking a unique V-gene family were excluded. In a later analysis, 500 to 650 highly shared, low-generation-probability nucleotide sequences were removed to address suspected cross-contamination and a sequencing artifact. For each public chain, a later analysis derived a clonal expansion index from normalized ranks of inferred template counts within each repertoire. In a later analysis, generation probabilities were computed with a VDJ recombination model fitted to out-of-frame rearrangements, and the resulting probabilities were checked against IGoR. A later analysis scored TCR-TCR, TCR-HLA and TCR-CMV co-occurrence with hypergeometric tests, applying a repertoire-size bias correction to TCR pairs. False discovery rates were estimated in a later analysis by permuting HLA or CMV assignments 20 times. In a later analysis, co-occurring TCRs were grouped using DBSCAN, with TCRdist sequence similarity added in when clustering inside HLA-allele-positive subsets. Co-occurrence clustering excluded repertoires with fewer than 30,000 or more than 120,000 public chains, plus five with anomalous nucleotide sharing. The table was pulled from immuneACCESS by TCRdb, which kept in-frame rearrangements only. Such tables lose some clones; where checked, under half of the loss comes from unresolved V genes, and the rest has no known cause. Clonal size and the V and J genes are those of that table, whereas D and trimming came from the DNA. This sample gives over 150,000 clones in total; 77% of them show up just once. The ten largest clones represent about 4% of the sample.

The data stem from a study of cytomegalovirus exposure and HLA in healthy donors (dated by TCRdb to 2017 to 2019). Some background on the complete study: An earlier analysis of under 600 of the donors reported approximately 300 Gb of sequence data and 117 million unique TCR beta sequences from 150 million to 200 million T cells. About five DR-DQ haplotypes were treated as single units for association and clustering because of strong linkage in the cohort. All discovery cohort repertoires had been generated on a single sequencing platform. Besides the first cohort of approximately 670 subjects, a separate validation cohort made up of over 100 different subjects was used. Rather than using new phenotypic data, the later analysis identified candidate immune exposures from TCR beta sequences and from how often those sequences occurred across donors. Typing coverage varied by locus: 629-630 donors for A, B, C, DRB1 and DQB1; more than 500 for DQA1; about 570 for DPA1; fewer than 480 for DPB1. A later analysis re-examined previously published TCR beta repertoires from roughly 720 donors and added high-resolution HLA genotyping to investigate patterns of TCR occurrence. Donor age, sex, ethnicity and CMV serostatus were collected together with the repertoire data. The study profiled the T cell repertoires of hundreds of subjects by immunosequencing and related them to cytomegalovirus serostatus. Approximately 300 gigabases of sequencing data and roughly 80 million unique TCR sequences made up an early release that covered 500 to 700 HLA-typed donors. In an earlier analysis of roughly 600 of the donors, high-throughput TCR beta sequencing was used to judge whether each TCR beta V gene segment behaved as functional or pseudogenic. On average, approximately 250,000 unique TCR beta nucleotide sequences were sequenced per donor among 398 genotyped donors of the cohort, with roughly 18% of those sequences being non-productive. To predict cytomegalovirus infection status, the study brought together high-throughput TCR immunosequencing, statistical association of individual TCRs with disease status, and machine learning. The genetic ancestry cluster associated with self-reported Caucasian donors included around four fifths of the roughly 400 genotyped donors. HLA typing covered class I and class II loci at four-digit resolution. A later genetic analysis used genome-wide SNP genotypes for about 55% of the 666 donors, treating that subset as a discovery cohort. The study aimed to test whether cataloging public T cell receptors could reveal signatures of past pathogen exposure.

General findings and caveats noted by the study authors: Assigning TCR associations to individual alleles was difficult when HLA alleles, especially DR and DQ, strongly co-occurred. In vitro tests confirmed that a few of the cytomegalovirus-associated TCR beta chains recognize cytomegalovirus antigens. A further reported finding was that TCR beta sequences accurately predicted the HLA-A and HLA-B alleles for most subjects in the first cohort. According to a later genetic analysis, donors in an Asian-associated ancestry cluster had fewer N-insertions in productive TCRs than the approximately 650-donor mean. While some public TCRs were present in many individuals, most TCR sequences turned up only very rarely across donors. A later analysis found that TCR association rates varied across HLA loci, with DRB1 alleles showing the most associated TCRs and HLA-C alleles the fewest. V-gene and J-gene trimming of TCR beta chains was associated with a missense DCLRE1C variant in a later genetic analysis, and the association was replicated in an independent cohort. The sequencing pipeline was judged likely to have produced a cluster of highly shared sequence variants as a technical artifact. According to the authors, the approach could potentially be generalized to other disease states and immunological phenotypes. A later analysis found that most CMV-associated TCR beta chains appeared HLA-restricted, with HLA associations seemingly driven largely by CMV exposure. Compared with equally common non-associated chains, HLA-associated TCR beta chains in a later analysis were more clonally expanded and had lower generation probabilities. Linkage disequilibrium might explain the correlated functional status among segregating V segments, but an unknown experimental factor could not be ruled out. Several of the top co-occurrence clusters appeared to be linked to parvovirus B19, influenza, CMV and Epstein-Barr virus, according to a later analysis. The cohort was sequenced for TCR beta chains only, and without alpha or paired-chain data the features that could be detected were limited. Because some donors lacked HLA typing at each locus, the association tests relied only on the typed subset. For the cohort, immune exposure information was limited to CMV serostatus. Broadly in line with IMGT annotations, most TCR beta V segments showed up in productive rearrangements about 87% or about 30% of the time in an earlier analysis of roughly 590 of the donors. At a false discovery rate of 0.05, a later analysis linked around 17,000 TCR beta sequences to specific HLA alleles. Sequencing depth was assumed to be roughly uniform across donors in the presence/absence analyses, though that assumption may not hold. Some IMGT-functional V segments, including TRBV6-2 and TRBV6-3, could not be told apart with the 87-base-pair reads, so those segments were excluded. A total of 150 to 200 TCR beta chains were listed by the study as associated with cytomegalovirus. Cytomegalovirus status was reported to be diagnosed by the classifier with high specificity and sensitivity in both the original and validation cohorts. Because counts were too low, 15 to 20 rarely observed V segments, including chromosome 9 orphons, were left out of the earlier analysis of 587 of the donors.

The germline V gene (reference sequence) gives CDR1 as SGHNT and CDR2 as YYREEE. Including the terminal cysteine and phenylalanine, the CDR3 comprises 15 residues. Only the CDR3 region is kept as DNA, spanning 45 bases read in frame from base 1. From V the trimming removes 5 bases and from J it removes 4 bases, while the gene matches leave 10 bases of the junction unaccounted for. The rearrangement joined TRBV5-4 to TRBJ2-5; TRBD1 lines up with 8 middle nucleotides. The sequence derives from an older woman in good health and CMV-seropositive. The sequencing sample was made of PBMCs. The CDR3 reads as follows: CASRMDRELRETQYF. The DNA sequence reads TGTGCCAGCAGGATGGACAGGGAGCTTCGAGAGACCCAGTACTTC. With the rest looked up from the reference TRBV5-4 and TRBJ2-5 genes rather than sequenced, the full variable domain is ETGVTQSPTHLIKTRGQQVTLRCSSQSGHNTVSWYQQALGQGPQFIFQYYREEENGRGNFPPRFSGLQFPNYSSELNVNALELDDSALYLCASRMDRELRETQYFGPGTRLLVL.